This record looks at one T cell receptor beta chain sequence and its context. A single count supports this clonotype. Its specific antigen is unknown. No much larger clone is present one base from it, and per-base qualities are unavailable. Just one read gives weak support. The TCR beta CDR3 regions were amplified from the RNA transcripts. The TCR CDR3 was subjected to a first round of RT-PCR using the HTBI primer set and the Qiagen OneStep RT-PCR kit. The libraries were constructed in a second round of multiplex PCR and then size-selected and purified. Sequencing of the libraries was done on an Illumina HiSeq2000 using paired-end 100 bp reads. The published analysis was carried out like this. SOAPnuke was used to process the raw data, with reads discarded if the reads contained adapters or uncalled bases, had a mean Phred below 15, or lacked an exact constant-primer or identifier match. High-quality paired reads were merged using COPE v1.2.5, and each unique nucleotide sequence was defined as a clonotype. MiTCR v1.1 was used to align the clonotypes against IMGT TRBV, TRBD and TRBJ reference segments. Analysis was restricted to V-J combinations with a frequency above 0.0001, which covered 98% to 99.2% of repertoires. The TCS score was defined as the ratio of F50 (clonal expansion) to E x V (chaos), calculated using BLOSUM62-based TCRdist between CDR3 peptides within each V-J. Welch's t-statistics and random forest reduced roughly 540 V-J features to about 13, which were used in a naive Bayes classifier (R e1071). The similarity between thyroid and blood repertoires was quantified using the Morisita-Horn index. TCRdb trimmed public reads at Q25 via fastp, called clones via MiXCR and kept in-frame beta chains. A single entry per CDR3 protein holds the most common genes and DNA from its merged rows. The V and J calls here are based on TCRdb, not the publication. In this sample the table shows roughly 500,000 distinct CDR3 sequences, 46% of which occur a single time. 44% of the sample rests with the top ten.

From cysteine to phenylalanine, the CDR3 is 15 amino acids long. Just the 45-base CDR3 DNA is kept, in frame starting at base 1. V loses 2 bases at its end and J loses 6 bases; junction bases beyond the gene matches: 8. The germline V gene (reference sequence) supplies CDR1 DFQATT and CDR2 SNEGSKA. The data are from a study of T cells in Graves' hyperthyroidism and ophthalmopathy (dated by TCRdb to between 2018 and 2021). Regarding the complete study: To identify distinguishing TCR V-J signatures, a discovery cohort of about a hundred patients was used, comprising 43 with Graves' ophthalmopathy and some 60 with stable Graves' hyperthyroidism. Prospective prediction of ophthalmopathy was tested in an independent validation cohort consisting of under 20 hyperthyroidism patients and around 16 patients who later progressed to ophthalmopathy. The roughly 91 discovery patients were randomly divided into training and test sets at a 7:3 ratio. The study also compared thyroid tissue and blood T-cell repertoires from about six Graves' hyperthyroidism patients. Once sampling was done, hyperthyroidism patients were given methimazole at a starting dose of 30 mg daily, whereas ophthalmopathy patients were given high-dose intravenous methylprednisolone. TCR Vbeta CDR3 sequencing of 130 to 150 peripheral blood samples (approximately 44 ophthalmopathy, over 70 hyperthyroidism and around 17 progressor patients) is reported in the paper.

Any patient with an uncontrolled infection, another autoimmune disease, pregnancy or lactation was excluded. Diagnoses were established on the basis of clinical symptoms, serum thyroxine and TRAb, thyroid ultrasound, and orbital computed tomography. Total RNA was extracted using Trizol reagent, and RNA quality was assessed on an Agilent 2100 Bioanalyzer. Study-level results and caveats: Sample size was not statistically predetermined, and investigators were not blinded to group allocation. Most expanded thyroid clonotypes (frequency above 0.001) were also found in blood, which suggests that blood repertoires may mirror thyroid immune responses. Ophthalmopathy was separated from stable hyperthyroidism by a 13 V-J signature model, with 85% to 90% sensitivity and 81% to 82% specificity obtained in cross-validation and 80%/75% obtained in testing. In validation, the model predicted progression to ophthalmopathy with 60% to 71% sensitivity and around 72% specificity, a median of 6.5 months before onset.

The V and J segments used are TRBV20-1 and TRBJ2-7, and TRBD1 aligns with 12 junction nucleotides. Sequencing was performed on peripheral blood or thyroid tissue (not recorded which). The TCR sequence derives from an adult woman with Graves' disease, either hyperthyroidism or ophthalmopathy (not recorded which). Here is the DNA: TGCAGTGCTAGAAAACCCGGGACAGGGGGCGGCGAGCAGTACTTC. Its coded protein is CSARKPGTGGGEQYF.